The rows below give T cell receptor beta chains drawn from one sample of a study of blood T cell repertoires in COVID-19. Assay: immunoSEQ multiplex PCR; the TCRdb copy retains only in-frame clones and omits some. The sample carries 120,000 to 150,000 clones, approximately 80% recorded once. Sequencing was carried out using peripheral blood. The receptors here all came from a woman aged 40 to 50 with active or convalescent COVID-19. Each CDR3 is given with its conserved first and last residue. Fields, in order: clone size, J gene, V gene, D gene, CDR3 DNA, CDR3 protein. D genes are given only for firm matches. Size values are once, few and many counts, or a class for expanded clones, and some rows have none.

NA	TRBJ1-5	TRBV7-9	TRBD1	TGTGCCAGCAGCTTAGCGCCAGGGGGTACCCAGCATTTT	CASSLAPGGTQHF
NA	TRBJ1-1	TRBV5-1	NA	TGCGCCAGCAGCGCACAGGAGAACACTGAAGCTTTCTTT	CASSAQENTEAFF
NA	TRBJ2-7	TRBV15	TRBD1	TGTGCCACCAGCAGAGACAGGGGACAGGGTCCCCGGTACGAGCAGTACTTC	CATSRDRGQGPRYEQYF
once	TRBJ1-1	TRBV7-2	NA	TGTGCCAGCAGCCTTTCTACGGGGATGAACACTGAAGCTTTCTTT	CASSLSTGMNTEAFF
NA	TRBJ1-2	TRBV27	TRBD1	TGTGCCAGCAGTGACGGGACAGATGCTAACTATGGCTACACCTTC	CASSDGTDANYGYTF
NA	TRBJ2-3	TRBV20-1	TRBD2	TGCAGTGCTAGTCCGCCTAGCGGGGGAAGATTCACAGATACGCAGTATTTT	CSASPPSGGRFTDTQYF
few	TRBJ1-3	TRBV28	NA	TGTGGGGCGAGGGGGACGTGGAACACCATATATTTT	CGARGTWNTIYF
NA	TRBJ1-5	TRBV19	NA	TGTGCCAGTAGTATAGGGGGGGTAGGGAGAAGCAATCAGCCCCAGCATTTT	CASSIGGVGRSNQPQHF
NA	TRBJ2-3	TRBV6-6	NA	TGTGCCAGCAGGAGCTACACAGATACGCAGTATTTT	CASRSYTDTQYF
NA	TRBJ2-2	TRBV29-1	NA	TGCAGCGCCGGACTGACAGGGAACACCGGGGAGCTGTTTTTT	CSAGLTGNTGELFF
NA	TRBJ1-2	TRBV30	TRBD1	TGTGCCTGGAGTTACGAATCGGGACAGCGCTACACCTTC	CAWSYESGQRYTF
NA	TRBJ2-7	TRBV4-2	TRBD2	TGTGCCAGCAGCCAAGATCCAGCGGGGGCCTACGAGCAGTACTTC	CASSQDPAGAYEQYF
NA	TRBJ1-5	TRBV28	NA	TGTGCCAGCAGTTTCCGGGATCAGCCCCAGCATTTT	CASSFRDQPQHF
NA	TRBJ1-2	TRBV30	TRBD1	TGTGCCTGGGCAACCGGGACAGGAGCATATGGCTACACCTTC	CAWATGTGAYGYTF
NA	TRBJ1-5	TRBV6-2/TRBV6-3	TRBD1	TGTGCCAGCAGTTATACCGGGGGGACAGGCGGGCAGCCCCAGCATTTT	CASSYTGGTGGQPQHF
NA	TRBJ1-4	TRBV7-6	TRBD1	TGTGCCAGCAGCTTAGGGACAGGGGGATTTTATGAAAAACTGTTTTTT	CASSLGTGGFYEKLFF
NA	TRBJ1-2	TRBV10-2	NA	TGCGCCAGCAGGGCCCAAGCTAACTATGGCTACACCTTC	CASRAQANYGYTF
NA	TRBJ1-5	TRBV29-1	NA	TGCAGCGTTGGATCAGGGCCGGGCCAGCCCCAGCATTTT	CSVGSGPGQPQHF
NA	TRBJ1-1	TRBV18	NA	TGTGCCAGCTCACAAACGGGACACGCTCGGACCACTGAAGCTTTCTTT	CASSQTGHARTTEAFF
once	TRBJ1-4	TRBV14	TRBD1	TGTGCCAGCAGTAGGAGTGGGACAGTGTATGAAAAACTGTTTTTT	CASSRSGTVYEKLFF
NA	TRBJ1-2	TRBV5-1	TRBD1	TGCGCCAGCACCGTACAGGGGGCTGACTATGGCTACACCTTC	CASTVQGADYGYTF
NA	TRBJ1-2	TRBV10-2	TRBD1	TGCGCCAGCAGTGACAGGACAGGGGTTGGCTACACCTTC	CASSDRTGVGYTF
once	TRBJ2-3	TRBV2	TRBD2	TGTGCCAGCAGAATCGGGGGGGCCAGCACAGATACGCAGTATTTT	CASRIGGASTDTQYF
once	TRBJ2-5	TRBV5-6	NA	TGTGCCCGTTCGGGACAAAATCTCCAAGAGACCCAGTACTTC	CARSGQNLQETQYF
NA	TRBJ1-2	TRBV5-1	TRBD1	TGCGCCAGCAGCTCGCCGAGACCGACAGGGAACTATGGCTACACCTTC	CASSSPRPTGNYGYTF
once	TRBJ1-1	TRBV11-2	NA	TGTGCCAGCAGCTTATGGGCCCGGGGCACTGAAGCTTTCTTT	CASSLWARGTEAFF
NA	TRBJ2-1	TRBV11-3	NA	TGTGCCAGCAGCTTAGGGGTTCACAGTACGGATGAGCAGTTCTTC	CASSLGVHSTDEQFF
NA	TRBJ1-1	TRBV10-2	NA	TGCGCCAGCAGCGAAATAGGGGCAGACCTGAACACTGAAGCTTTCTTT	CASSEIGADLNTEAFF
NA	TRBJ2-1	TRBV13	TRBD1	TGTGCCAGCAGCACCAGAACAGGGGGAATAACCAATGAGCAGTTCTTC	CASSTRTGGITNEQFF
NA	TRBJ1-4	TRBV23-1	TRBD1	TGCGCCAGCAGTCAGGGAACAGGGGGGACTAATGAAAAACTGTTTTTT	CASSQGTGGTNEKLFF
NA	TRBJ1-3	TRBV12-5	TRBD1	TGTGCTAGTGGTTTGTGGACAGGGGTCTCTGGAAACACCATATATTTT	CASGLWTGVSGNTIYF
NA	TRBJ2-7	TRBV5-1	TRBD1	TGCGCCAGCAGCCTCGGACAGGGACTCTCCTACGAGCAGTACTTC	CASSLGQGLSYEQYF
NA	TRBJ1-1	TRBV27	NA	TGTGCCAGCAGTTTATCGGGGAGACGGATGAACACTGAAGCTTTCTTT	CASSLSGRRMNTEAFF
NA	TRBJ2-7	TRBV6-5	NA	TGTGCCAGCAGTTTCCGATTCGGGGACTCCTACGAGCAGTACTTC	CASSFRFGDSYEQYF
NA	TRBJ1-2	TRBV20-1	TRBD1	TGCAGTGCTAGTACGACAGGGGGTTATGGCTACACCTTC	CSASTTGGYGYTF
NA	TRBJ2-7	TRBV11-2	TRBD1	TGTGCCAGCAGCTCCCGCCCGGGTAACCCGGGACAGCTATTCTACGAGCAGTACTTC	CASSSRPGNPGQLFYEQYF
few	TRBJ1-5	TRBV19	NA	TGTGCCAGTAGTATTGGGACTGGGAATCAGCCCCAGCATTTT	CASSIGTGNQPQHF
NA	TRBJ2-7	TRBV19	TRBD1	TGTGCCAGTAGTGGTGACGGGACAGGAGAAAACGAGCAGTACTTC	CASSGDGTGENEQYF
NA	TRBJ1-2	TRBV28	NA	TGTGCCAGCAGTTTCCTAAACTATGGCTACACCTTC	CASSFLNYGYTF
NA	TRBJ2-1	TRBV5-6	NA	TGTGCCAGCAGCTTGGGCAGGGATGAGCAGTTCTTC	CASSLGRDEQFF
NA	TRBJ1-5	TRBV28	NA	TGTGCCAGCAGCCAACAGGGTGATCAGCCCCAGCATTTT	CASSQQGDQPQHF
NA	TRBJ1-2	TRBV30	NA	TGTGCCTGGGGTTTTGACAGTTTCAATGGCTACACCTTC	CAWGFDSFNGYTF
NA	TRBJ1-2	TRBV6-4	NA	TGTGCCAGCAGTGATCGAAAGGGGCCCCTTAACTATGGCTACACCTTC	CASSDRKGPLNYGYTF
NA	TRBJ2-3	TRBV27	TRBD1	TGTGCCAGCAGTTTACAAGTCCGGGACAGGGAAAGGACGTTCACAGATACGCAGTATTTT	CASSLQVRDRERTFTDTQYF
NA	TRBJ2-4	TRBV28	TRBD2	TGTGCCAGCAGTTTATTAGCTAGCGGGAGGGCCGGGGTCAAAAACATTCAGTACTTC	CASSLLASGRAGVKNIQYF
NA	TRBJ1-1	TRBV29-1	TRBD1	TGCAGCGTTGAGGCGCAGGGGGCCTACACTGAAGCTTTCTTT	CSVEAQGAYTEAFF
NA	TRBJ2-3	TRBV24-1	TRBD2	TGTGCCACCGCAGCTAGCGGGAGTTACGATACGCAGTATTTT	CATAASGSYDTQYF
once	TRBJ2-1	TRBV11-3	NA	TGTGCCAGCAGCCTAGGGGGCAGGGGGGTTGGGAATGAGCAGTTCTTC	CASSLGGRGVGNEQFF
NA	TRBJ2-3	TRBV18	NA	TGTGCCAGCTCATATAGCGGCATTAGCACAGATACGCAGTATTTT	CASSYSGISTDTQYF
few	TRBJ1-2	TRBV10-3	NA	TGTGCCATCACCCCGACAGGCTATGGCTACACCTTC	CAITPTGYGYTF
NA	TRBJ2-7	TRBV7-2	NA	TGTGCCAGCAGCGAGACTTCCGGGACTCGGGTGTACTTC	CASSETSGTRVYF
NA	TRBJ2-2	TRBV6-5	TRBD2	TGTGCCAGCTCTAGCGGGGCCACCGGGGAGCTGTTTTTT	CASSSGATGELFF
once	TRBJ1-2	TRBV30	NA	TGTGCCTGGAGTCCCCGGGGTAGCTATGGCTACACCTTC	CAWSPRGSYGYTF
NA	TRBJ1-5	TRBV11-2	NA	TGTGCCAGCAGCCGACAGTCGGCCCTGGGCAATCAGCCCCAGCATTTT	CASSRQSALGNQPQHF
NA	TRBJ2-7	TRBV2	NA	TGTGCCAGCAGACGCACAGGGAGTTCTCGATACGAGCAGTACTTC	CASRRTGSSRYEQYF
NA	TRBJ2-3	TRBV18	TRBD2	TGTGCCAGCTCATCACTTCTAGCGGGCACAGATACGCAGTATTTT	CASSSLLAGTDTQYF
NA	TRBJ1-1	TRBV19	NA	TGTGCCAGCCGGTTTTCAGGGCGGAACACTGAAGCTTTCTTT	CASRFSGRNTEAFF